This T cell receptor beta chain originates from a study of blood T cells in healthy people across ages. This clonotype was counted a few times. Extraction of total RNA produced a minimum of 5 micrograms from each sample. The CDR3 is 17 residues long. Germline values: CDR1 SGHKS, CDR2 YYEKEE (reference sequence). Sample-barcoded 5' priming and a J-beta primer mix drove a second PCR of roughly 6 to 12 cycles. MiXCR, run by TCRdb on the 5' RACE reads, gives a single entry per CDR3 protein. The sample shows 1.6 million or so distinct CDR3 sequences, approximately 32% of them seen only once. The sample consisted of blood. The receptor was isolated from a woman aged 25 to 45 in good health. This chain links TRBV5-5 with TRBJ2-7; perhaps TRBD2 as D (6 bases). The last part of the DNA fits TRBJ2-5 better; the J call may be wrong. CDR3: CASSLGPGGGQQETQYF. The DNA for the CDR3 is TGTGCCAGCAGCTTGGGGCCCGGGGGTGGGCAGCAAGAGACCCAGTACTTC.